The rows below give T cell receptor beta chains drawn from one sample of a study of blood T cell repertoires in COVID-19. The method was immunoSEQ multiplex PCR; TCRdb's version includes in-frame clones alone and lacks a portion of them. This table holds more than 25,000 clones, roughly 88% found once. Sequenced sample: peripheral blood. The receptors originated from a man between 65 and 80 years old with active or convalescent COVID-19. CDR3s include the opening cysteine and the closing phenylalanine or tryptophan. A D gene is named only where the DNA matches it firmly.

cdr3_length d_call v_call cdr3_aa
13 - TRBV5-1 CASSTDRQRGYTF
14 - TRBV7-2 CASSYDRSNTEAFF
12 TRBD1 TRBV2 CASSYRGYEQYF
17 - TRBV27 CASTLVIWGGSGNTIYF
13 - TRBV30 CAWSAGWNTEAFF
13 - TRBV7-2 CASSSLQGQPQHF
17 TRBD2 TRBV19 CASSIPTLAGITDTQYF
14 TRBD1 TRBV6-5 CANRNRGHWQPQHF
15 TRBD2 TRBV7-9 CASSRTSGSRDEQYF
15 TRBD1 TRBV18 CASSPPGQGATEAFF
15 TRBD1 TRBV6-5 CASGRQGNLNYGYTF
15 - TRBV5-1 CASSLGAFEAYEQYF
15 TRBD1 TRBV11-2 CASSLAGQLNTEAFF
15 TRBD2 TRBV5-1 CASSFSGSGYNEQFF
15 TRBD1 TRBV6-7 CASRRQGIHNSPLHF
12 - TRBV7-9 CASSRDIEKLFF
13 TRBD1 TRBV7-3 CASSEQGGTEAFF
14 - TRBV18 CASSPPPEGRDYTF
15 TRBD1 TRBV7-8 CASSLQTTGHYGYTF
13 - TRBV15 CATRSSYNSPLHF
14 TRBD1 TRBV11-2 CASSLGRGPHEAFF
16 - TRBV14 CASSQVLGRGDTEAFF
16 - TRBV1 CTSSRGQVALNTEAFF
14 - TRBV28 CASTQTGVNEKLFF
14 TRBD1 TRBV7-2 CASSGGWDSYGYTF
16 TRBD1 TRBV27 CASSPNRGRGNQPQHF
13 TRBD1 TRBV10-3 CAISGTGETEAFF
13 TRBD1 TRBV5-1 CASSSTTGSEAFF
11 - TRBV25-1 CASSRGAEAFF
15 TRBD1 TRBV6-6 CASSDQGVVGDTQYF
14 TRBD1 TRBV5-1 CASSYGQGGYEQYF
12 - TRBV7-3 CASSLSGNTIYF
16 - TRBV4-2 CASSQDPQSNTGELFF
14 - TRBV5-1 CASSPGQAGNTIYF
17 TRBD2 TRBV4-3 CASSQEWTSGGVETQYF
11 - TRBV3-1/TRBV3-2 CASSQTGGYTF
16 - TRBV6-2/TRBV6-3 CASSWVRGRKRETQYF
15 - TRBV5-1 CASSLAGLESTEQFF
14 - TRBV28 CASSLTGENTEAFF
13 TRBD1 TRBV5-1 CASSSDRAGEAFF
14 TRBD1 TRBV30 CAWSTDRGNTEAFF
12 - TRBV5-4 CASRPDSYGYTF
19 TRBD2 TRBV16 CASSQAGLAGALAKNIQYF